This TCR beta chain appears in the sequencing data of a study of control samples from healthy donors and cancer patients. Germline loops: CDR1 LNHDA, CDR2 SQIVND (reference sequence). V was trimmed by 2 bases and J by 1 base, leaving 5 bases between them. The CDR3 has 13 amino acids. Sequenced by immunoSEQ multiplex PCR; TCRdb stores in-frame clones only, minus some. The sample has roughly 170,000 clones; just over 85% are singletons. The genes are TRBV19 and TRBJ1-1, with D unresolved. The TCR comes from a young woman in good health. The sample consisted of blood. The CDR3 protein is CASSIWRNTEAFF. CDR3 sequence (DNA): TGTGCCAGTAGTATATGGAGGAACACTGAAGCTTTCTTT.